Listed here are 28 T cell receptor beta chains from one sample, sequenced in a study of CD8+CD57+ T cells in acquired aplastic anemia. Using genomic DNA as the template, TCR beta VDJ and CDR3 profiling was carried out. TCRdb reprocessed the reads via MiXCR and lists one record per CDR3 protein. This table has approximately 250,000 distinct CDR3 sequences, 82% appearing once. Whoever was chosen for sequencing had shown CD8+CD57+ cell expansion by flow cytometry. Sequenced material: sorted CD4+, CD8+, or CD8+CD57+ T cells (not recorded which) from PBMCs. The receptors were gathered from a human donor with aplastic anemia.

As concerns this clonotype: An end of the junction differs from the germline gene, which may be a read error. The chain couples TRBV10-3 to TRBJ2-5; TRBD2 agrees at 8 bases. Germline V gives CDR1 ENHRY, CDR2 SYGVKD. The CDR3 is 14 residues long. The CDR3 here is CATSMGSGEATQYF. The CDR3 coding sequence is TGTGCCACCAGTATGGGTAGCGGGGAAGCTACCCAGTACTTC.

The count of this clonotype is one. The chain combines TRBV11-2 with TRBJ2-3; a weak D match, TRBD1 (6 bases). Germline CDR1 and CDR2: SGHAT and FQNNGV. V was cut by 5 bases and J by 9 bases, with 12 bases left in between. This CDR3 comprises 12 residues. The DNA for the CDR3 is TGTGCCAGCAGCGCAATCGACAGGACGCAGTATTTT. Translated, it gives CASSAIDRTQYF.

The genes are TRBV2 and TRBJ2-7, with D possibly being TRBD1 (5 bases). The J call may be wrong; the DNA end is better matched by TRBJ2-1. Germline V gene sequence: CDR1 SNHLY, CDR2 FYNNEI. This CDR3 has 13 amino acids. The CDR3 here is CASSDRGSYEQFF. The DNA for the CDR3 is TGTGCCAGCAGTGATAGGGGTTCCTATGAGCAGTTCTTC.

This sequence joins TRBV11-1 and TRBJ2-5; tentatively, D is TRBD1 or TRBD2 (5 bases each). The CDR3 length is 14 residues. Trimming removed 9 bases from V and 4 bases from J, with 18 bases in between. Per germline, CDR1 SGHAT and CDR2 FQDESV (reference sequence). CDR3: CASDMGVTGETQYF. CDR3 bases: TGTGCCAGTGACATGGGGGTTACAGGAGAGACCCAGTACTTC. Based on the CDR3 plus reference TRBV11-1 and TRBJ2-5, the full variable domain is EAEVAQSPRYKITEKSQAVAFWCDPISGHATLYWYRQILGQGPELLVQFQDESVVDDSQLPKDRFSAERLKGVDSTLKIQPAELGDSAMYLCASDMGVTGETQYFGPGTRLLVL.

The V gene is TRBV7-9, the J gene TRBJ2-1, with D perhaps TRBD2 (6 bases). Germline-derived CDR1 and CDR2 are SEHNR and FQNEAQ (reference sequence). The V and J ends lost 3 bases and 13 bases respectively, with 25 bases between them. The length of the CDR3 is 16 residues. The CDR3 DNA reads TGTGCCAGCAGCTTTCAAGGAAGCTGCGGGGCCAACGTCCAGTTCTTC. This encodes CASSFQGSCGANVQFF.

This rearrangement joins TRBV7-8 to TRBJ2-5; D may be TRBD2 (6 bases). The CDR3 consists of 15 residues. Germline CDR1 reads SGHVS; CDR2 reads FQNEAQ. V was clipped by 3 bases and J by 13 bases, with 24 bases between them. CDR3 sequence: CASSFDPGRTAIPYF. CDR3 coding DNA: TGTGCCAGCAGCTTTGATCCCGGGAGAACAGCGATTCCGTACTTC.

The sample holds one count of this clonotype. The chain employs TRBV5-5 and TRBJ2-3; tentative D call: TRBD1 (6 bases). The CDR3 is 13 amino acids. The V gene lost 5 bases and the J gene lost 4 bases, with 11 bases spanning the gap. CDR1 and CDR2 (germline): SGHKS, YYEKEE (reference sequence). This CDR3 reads CASRVDSADTQYF. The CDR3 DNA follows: TGTGCCAGCAGGGTGGACAGCGCAGATACGCAGTATTTT.

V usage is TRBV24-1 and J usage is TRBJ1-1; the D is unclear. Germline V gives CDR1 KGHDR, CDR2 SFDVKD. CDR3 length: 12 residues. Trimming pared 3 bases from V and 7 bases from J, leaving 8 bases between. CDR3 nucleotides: TGTGCCACCAGTGATAGACTGGTTGAAGCTTTCTTT. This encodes CATSDRLVEAFF.

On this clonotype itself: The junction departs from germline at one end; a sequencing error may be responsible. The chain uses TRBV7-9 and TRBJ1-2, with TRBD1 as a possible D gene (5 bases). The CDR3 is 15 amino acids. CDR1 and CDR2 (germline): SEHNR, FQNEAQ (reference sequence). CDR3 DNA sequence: TGTGCCAGCAGCTTGACAGCCGGCGCGGACTATGGCTGCACCTTC. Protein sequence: CASSLTAGADYGCTF.

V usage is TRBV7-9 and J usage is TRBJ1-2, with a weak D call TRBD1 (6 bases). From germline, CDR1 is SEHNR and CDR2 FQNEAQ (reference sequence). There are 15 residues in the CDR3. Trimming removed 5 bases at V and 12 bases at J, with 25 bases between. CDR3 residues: CASSKGGGRAPRHTF. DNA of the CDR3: TGTGCCAGCAGCAAGGGGGGGGGACGGGCACCCCGCCACACCTTC.

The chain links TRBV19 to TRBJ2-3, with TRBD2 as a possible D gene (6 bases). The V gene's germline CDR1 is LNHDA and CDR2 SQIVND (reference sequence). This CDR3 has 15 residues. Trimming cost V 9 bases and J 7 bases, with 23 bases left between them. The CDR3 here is CASSTYGGTLNTQYF. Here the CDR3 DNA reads TGTGCCAGCTCCACATACGGCGGGACCCTCAATACGCAGTATTTT.

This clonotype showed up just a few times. DNA of the CDR3: TGTGCTGCGGGGGTGGTGAGACAGCCCCAGCATTTT. Protein product: CAAGVVRQPQHF. This chain joins TRBV19 and TRBJ1-5; D is possibly TRBD1 (5 bases). This CDR3 spans 12 amino acids. Germline lookup yields CDR1 LNHDA and CDR2 SQIVND (reference sequence).

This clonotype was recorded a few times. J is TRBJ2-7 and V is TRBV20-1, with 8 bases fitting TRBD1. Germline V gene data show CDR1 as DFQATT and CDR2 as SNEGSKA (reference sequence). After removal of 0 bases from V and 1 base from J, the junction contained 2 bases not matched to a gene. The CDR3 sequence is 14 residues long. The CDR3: CSARDDRGSYEQYF. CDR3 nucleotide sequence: TGCAGTGCTAGAGATGACAGGGGATCCTACGAGCAGTACTTC.

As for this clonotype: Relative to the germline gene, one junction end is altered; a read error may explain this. Written as DNA, the CDR3 is TGTGCCAGCAGTATAACTAGAAGCTCCTACAATGAGCAGTTC. Its translation is CASSITRSSYNEQF. The J gene is TRBJ2-7, the V gene TRBV19, with D possibly being TRBD2 (5 bases). The CDR3 spans 14 residues. Germline V gene sequence: CDR1 LNHDA, CDR2 SQIVND (reference sequence).

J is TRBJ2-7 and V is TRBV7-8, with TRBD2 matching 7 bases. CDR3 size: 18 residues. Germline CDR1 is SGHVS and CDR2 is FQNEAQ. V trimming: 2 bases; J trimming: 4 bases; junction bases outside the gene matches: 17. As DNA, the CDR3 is TGTGCCAGCAGCTTACCGGGAGGCGCCGATACCCTGTCTTACGAGCAGTACGTC. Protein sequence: CASSLPGGADTLSYEQYV.

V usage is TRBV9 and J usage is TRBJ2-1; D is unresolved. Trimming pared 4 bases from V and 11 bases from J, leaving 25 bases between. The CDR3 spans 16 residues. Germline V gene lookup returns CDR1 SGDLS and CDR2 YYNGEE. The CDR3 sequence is CASSQPRRRTLKQQFF. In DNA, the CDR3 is TGTGCCAGCAGCCAACCCCGCAGAAGAACACTGAAGCAGCAGTTCTTC.

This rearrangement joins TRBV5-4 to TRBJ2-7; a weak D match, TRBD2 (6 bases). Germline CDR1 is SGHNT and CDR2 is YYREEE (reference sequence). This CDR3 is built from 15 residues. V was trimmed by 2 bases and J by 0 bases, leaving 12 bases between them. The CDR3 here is CASSFTSMSSYEQYF. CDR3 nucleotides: TGTGCCAGCAGCTTTACTAGCATGAGCTCCTACGAGCAGTACTTC.

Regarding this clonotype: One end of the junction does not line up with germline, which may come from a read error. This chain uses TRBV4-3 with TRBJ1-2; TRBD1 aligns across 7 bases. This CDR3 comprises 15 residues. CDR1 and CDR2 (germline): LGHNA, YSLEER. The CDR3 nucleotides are TGCGTCAGCAGCCAAGATCGAGGGGGACAGTATGGCTACACCTTC. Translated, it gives CVSSQDRGGQYGYTF.

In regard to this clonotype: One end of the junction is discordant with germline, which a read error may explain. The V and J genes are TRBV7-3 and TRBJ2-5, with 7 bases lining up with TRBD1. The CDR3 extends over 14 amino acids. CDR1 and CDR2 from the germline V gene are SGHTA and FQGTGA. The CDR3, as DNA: TGTGCCACCAGCATTCATAGTGAGGGGACAGCCCTTTACTTC. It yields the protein CATSIHSEGTALYF.

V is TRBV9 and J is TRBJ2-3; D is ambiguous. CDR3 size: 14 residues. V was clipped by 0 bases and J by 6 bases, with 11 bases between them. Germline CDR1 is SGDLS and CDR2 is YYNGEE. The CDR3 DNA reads TGTGCCAGCAGCGTAGCGGCAGATCCCGATACGCAGTATTTT. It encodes CASSVAADPDTQYF.

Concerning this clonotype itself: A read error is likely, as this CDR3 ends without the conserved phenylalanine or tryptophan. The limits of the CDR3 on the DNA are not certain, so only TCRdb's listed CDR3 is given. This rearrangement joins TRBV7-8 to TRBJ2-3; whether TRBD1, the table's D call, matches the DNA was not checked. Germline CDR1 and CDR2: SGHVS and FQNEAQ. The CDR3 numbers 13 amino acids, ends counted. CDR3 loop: CASSDGGTDTDTH.

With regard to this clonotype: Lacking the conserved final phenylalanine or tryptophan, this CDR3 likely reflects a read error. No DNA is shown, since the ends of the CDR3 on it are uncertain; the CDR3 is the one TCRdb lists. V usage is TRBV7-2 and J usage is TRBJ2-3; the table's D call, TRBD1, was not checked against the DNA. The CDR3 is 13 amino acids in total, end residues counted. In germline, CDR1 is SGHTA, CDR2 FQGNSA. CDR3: CASSLRGTDEHDY.

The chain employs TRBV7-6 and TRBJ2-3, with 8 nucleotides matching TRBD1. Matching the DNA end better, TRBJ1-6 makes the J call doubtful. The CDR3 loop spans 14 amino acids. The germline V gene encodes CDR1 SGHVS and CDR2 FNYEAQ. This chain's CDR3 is CASSSARGPATLHF. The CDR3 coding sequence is TGTGCCAGCAGCTCAGCCAGGGGGCCCGCTACGCTCCACTTT.

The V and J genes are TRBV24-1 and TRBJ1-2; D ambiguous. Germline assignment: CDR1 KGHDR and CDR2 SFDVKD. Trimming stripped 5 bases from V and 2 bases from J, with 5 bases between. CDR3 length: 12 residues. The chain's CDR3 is CATSAGNYGYTF. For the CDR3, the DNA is TGTGCCACCAGTGCCGGGAACTATGGCTACACCTTC.

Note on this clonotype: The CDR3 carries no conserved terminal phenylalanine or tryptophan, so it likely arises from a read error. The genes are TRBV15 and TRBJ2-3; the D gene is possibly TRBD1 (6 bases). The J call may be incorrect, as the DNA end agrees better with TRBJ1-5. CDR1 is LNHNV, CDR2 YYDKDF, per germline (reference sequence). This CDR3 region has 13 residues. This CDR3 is CASGSGGTDTQHL. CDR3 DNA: TGTGCCAGCGGGAGCGGGGGCACAGATACGCAGCATCTT.

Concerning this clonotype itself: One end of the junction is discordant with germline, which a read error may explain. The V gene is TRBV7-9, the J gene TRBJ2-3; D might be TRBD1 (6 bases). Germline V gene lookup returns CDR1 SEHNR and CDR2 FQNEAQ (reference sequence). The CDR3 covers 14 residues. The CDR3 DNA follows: TGTGCCAGCAGCTTAGTCCCAGGGGCGCTGTCGCATGGTTTT. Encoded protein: CASSLVPGALSHGF.

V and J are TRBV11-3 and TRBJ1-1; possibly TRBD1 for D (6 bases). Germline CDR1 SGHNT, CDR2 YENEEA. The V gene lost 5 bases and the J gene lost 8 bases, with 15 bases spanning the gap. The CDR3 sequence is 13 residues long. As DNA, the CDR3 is TGTGCCAGCAGCCCCTGGATGGGGGGCGAAGCTTTCTTT. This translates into CASSPWMGGEAFF.

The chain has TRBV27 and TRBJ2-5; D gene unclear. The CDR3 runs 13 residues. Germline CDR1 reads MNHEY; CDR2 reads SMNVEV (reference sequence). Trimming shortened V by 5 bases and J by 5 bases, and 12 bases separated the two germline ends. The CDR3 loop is CASSVRLGETQYF. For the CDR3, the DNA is TGTGCCAGCAGTGTGCGACTGGGGGAGACCCAGTACTTC.